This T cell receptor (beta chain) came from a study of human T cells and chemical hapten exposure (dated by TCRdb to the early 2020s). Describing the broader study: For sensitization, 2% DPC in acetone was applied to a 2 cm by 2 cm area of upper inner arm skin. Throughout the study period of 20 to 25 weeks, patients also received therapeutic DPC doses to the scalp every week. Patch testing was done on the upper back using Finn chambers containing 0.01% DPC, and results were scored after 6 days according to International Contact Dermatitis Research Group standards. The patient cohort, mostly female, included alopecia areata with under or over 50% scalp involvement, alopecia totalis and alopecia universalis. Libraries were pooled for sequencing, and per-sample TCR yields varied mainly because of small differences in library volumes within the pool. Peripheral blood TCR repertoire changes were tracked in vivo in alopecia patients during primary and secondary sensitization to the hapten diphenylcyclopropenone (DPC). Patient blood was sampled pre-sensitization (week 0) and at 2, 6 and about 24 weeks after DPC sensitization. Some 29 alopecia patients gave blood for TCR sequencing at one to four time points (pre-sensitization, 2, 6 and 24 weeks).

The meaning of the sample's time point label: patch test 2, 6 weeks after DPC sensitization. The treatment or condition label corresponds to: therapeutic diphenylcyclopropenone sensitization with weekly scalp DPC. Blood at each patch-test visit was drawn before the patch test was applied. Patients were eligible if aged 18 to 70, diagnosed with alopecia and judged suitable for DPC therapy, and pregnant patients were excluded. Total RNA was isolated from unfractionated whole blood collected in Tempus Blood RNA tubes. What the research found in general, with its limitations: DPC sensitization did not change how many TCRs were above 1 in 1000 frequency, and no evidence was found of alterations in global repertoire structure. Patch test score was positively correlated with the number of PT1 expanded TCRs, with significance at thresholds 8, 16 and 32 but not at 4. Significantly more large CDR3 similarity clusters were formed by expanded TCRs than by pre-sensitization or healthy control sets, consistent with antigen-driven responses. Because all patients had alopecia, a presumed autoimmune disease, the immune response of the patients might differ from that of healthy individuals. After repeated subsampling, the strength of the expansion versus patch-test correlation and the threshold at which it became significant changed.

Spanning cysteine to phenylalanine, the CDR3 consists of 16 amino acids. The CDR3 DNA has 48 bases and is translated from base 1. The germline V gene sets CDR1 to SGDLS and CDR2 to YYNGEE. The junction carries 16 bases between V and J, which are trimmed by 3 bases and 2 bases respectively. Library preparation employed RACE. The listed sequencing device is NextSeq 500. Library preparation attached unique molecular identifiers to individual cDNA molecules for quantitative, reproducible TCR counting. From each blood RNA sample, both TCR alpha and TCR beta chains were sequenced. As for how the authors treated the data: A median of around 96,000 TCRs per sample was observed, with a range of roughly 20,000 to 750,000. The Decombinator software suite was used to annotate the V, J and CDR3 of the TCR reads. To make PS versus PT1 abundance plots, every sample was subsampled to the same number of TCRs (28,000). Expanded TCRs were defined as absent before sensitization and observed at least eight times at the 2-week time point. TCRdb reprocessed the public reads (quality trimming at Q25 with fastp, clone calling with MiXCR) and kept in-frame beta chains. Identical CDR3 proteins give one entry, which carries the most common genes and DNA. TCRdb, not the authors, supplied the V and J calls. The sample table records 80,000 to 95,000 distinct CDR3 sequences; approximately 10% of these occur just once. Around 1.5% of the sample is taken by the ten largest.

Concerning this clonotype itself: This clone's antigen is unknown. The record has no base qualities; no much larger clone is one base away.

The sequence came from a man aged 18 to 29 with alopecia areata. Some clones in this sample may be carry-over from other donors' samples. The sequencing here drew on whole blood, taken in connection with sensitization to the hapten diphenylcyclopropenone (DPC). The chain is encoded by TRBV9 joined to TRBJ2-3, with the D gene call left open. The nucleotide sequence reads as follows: TGTGCCAGCAGCGCTCCATCCTCAGAGGACACAGATACGCAGTATTTT. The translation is CASSAPSSEDTDTQYF.